This TCR beta chain was identified in a study of OX40 agonist ivuxolimab in advanced cancers. This clone was recorded once. Its antigen is currently unknown. CDR3 length: 17 amino acids. The germline V gene has CDR1 SGHNT and CDR2 YYREEE (reference sequence). V lost 4 bases and J lost 0, with 18 bases in between. This table comes from immunoSEQ multiplex PCR, and its TCRdb copy is limited to in-frame clones, with some not included. The table includes over 80,000 clones, roughly nine tenths detected once. Study-wide findings and caveats: Among T cells, CD8+ cells averaged more expanded clones than CD4+ cells.

The sequence derives from an adult with an advanced solid tumor such as melanoma, head and neck, liver or kidney cancer. The starting material was CD4+ or CD8+ T cells sorted from blood, obtained in a trial of the OX40 agonist ivuxolimab. The J gene is TRBJ2-3, the V gene TRBV5-4; the D is unclear. The CDR3 protein is CASSIPGLTSSTDTQYF. CDR3 nucleotides: TGTGCCAGCAGCATTCCCGGGCTCACATCTAGCACAGATACGCAGTATTTT.